This T cell receptor (beta chain) was identified in a study of shared clonotypes between healthy human individuals. CDR3 length: 13 amino acids. V was pared by 8 bases and J by 1 base, with 11 bases between. In germline, CDR1 is MNHEY, CDR2 SVGAGI. Libraries were prepared by immunoSEQ multiplex PCR; TCRdb keeps only in-frame clonotypes and omits some of them. The repertoire consists of some 1 million clones, with around 74% occurring once and the leading ten covering around 1.5%. The source of this sequence is a man between 18 and 35 years old in good health. This chain connects TRBV6-5 to TRBJ1-1; D is perhaps TRBD1 (5 bases). The source material was memory CD4+ T cells sorted from blood. Subset noted: CD45RA-negative fraction. This chain's CDR3 is CASARAGNTEAFF. CDR3 nucleotides: TGTGCCAGCGCCAGGGCAGGGAACACTGAAGCTTTCTTT.